This T cell receptor (beta chain) was found in a study of blood T cell repertoires in COVID-19. Per the study methods: Reference gene primers were amplified, and this amplification served to estimate nucleated cell counts. Clones were read by immunoSEQ multiplex PCR, and TCRdb kept only the in-frame ones, dropping some. The D gene and trimming were derived from the DNA, and the V and J assignments and clone size from that table. There are 100,000 to 150,000 clones in the sample; around 88% occur only once, and less than 2.5% lies in the top ten. Residents of about two dozen US areas, aged roughly 18 to 95 years, made up the participants. Recovered participants had two consecutive negative NP/OP PCR tests, healthcare professional clearance, or symptom resolution. From germline, CDR1 is MNHEY and CDR2 SVGAGI. The ends were cut back, 4 bases at V and 2 bases at J, with 8 bases in the middle. The CDR3 spans 14 residues.

A few counts support this clone. The source material was PBMCs or T cells enriched from blood (not recorded which). This receptor was identified in a woman between 50 and 59 years old who had recovered from COVID-19. The V gene is TRBV6-5, the J gene TRBJ2-2, with no clear D. The CDR3 is CASSFDTNTGELFF. The CDR3 nucleotides are TGTGCCAGCAGTTTCGACACAAACACCGGGGAGCTGTTTTTT.